Following are 29 T cell receptor beta chains from one sample sequenced in a study of cytomegalovirus exposure and HLA in healthy donors. Primers: 60 Vbeta forward and 13 Jbeta reverse. Profiling relied on immunoSEQ multiplex PCR, and the TCRdb table lists in-frame clones only, not all of them. The data contain 150,000 to 200,000 clones, 80% to 85% of them singletons. The specimen was PBMCs. Source of these receptors: a man aged 35 to 55 in good health and CMV-seropositive.

The V and J genes are TRBV14 and TRBJ2-5, with D tentatively TRBD1 (5 bases). The ends were cut back, 4 bases at V and 5 bases at J, with 11 bases in the middle. The CDR3 consists of 13 residues. The germline CDR1 and CDR2 sequences are SGHDN and FVKESK. The CDR3 here is CASSLWGTETQYF. CDR3 DNA: TGTGCCAGCAGCCTCTGGGGCACGGAGACCCAGTACTTC.

Note on this clone: Mismatch with germline at one junction end may stem from a read error. The rearrangement uses TRBV7-3 and TRBJ1-2, with 7 bases aligning to TRBD1. The CDR3 extends over 15 amino acids. CDR1 SGHTA and CDR2 FQGTGA come from the germline V gene. CDR3 protein: CASSLTAGGGYGYTF. CDR3 DNA: TGTGCCAGCAGCCTAACCGCAGGGGGTGGCTATGGCTACACCTTC.

The rearrangement uses TRBV6-1 and TRBJ2-1; 14 nucleotides agree with TRBD2. Germline CDR1 MNHNS, CDR2 SASEGT. Trimming at V came to 8 bases and at J to 8 bases, leaving 5 bases not matched to a gene. The CDR3 contains 14 residues. The CDR3 protein is CASATSGGDDEQFF. CDR3 coding DNA: TGTGCCAGCGCGACTAGCGGGGGGGACGATGAGCAGTTCTTC.

The chain couples TRBV6-5 to TRBJ2-5; no clear D. The end of the DNA is better explained by TRBJ2-7, so the J call may be wrong. Germline CDR1 and CDR2: MNHEY and SVGAGI. CDR3 length equals 11 residues. The CDR3 protein is CASSRLSEQYF. CDR3 DNA sequence: TGTGCCAGCAGCCGACTTTCCGAGCAGTACTTC.

The chain has TRBV4-1 and TRBJ2-7; 10 bases map to TRBD2. The germline gives CDR1 MGHRA, CDR2 YSYEKL. With V trimmed by 6 bases and J by 2 bases, 10 bases remained unmatched. The CDR3 is made up of 16 amino acids. Here the CDR3 DNA reads TGCGCCAGCAGACCGAACCTAGCGGGGGAAACCTACGAGCAGTACTTC. It yields the protein CASRPNLAGETYEQYF.

On this clone itself: At one end the junction does not follow the germline gene, possibly because of a read error. The chain recombines TRBV7-2 with TRBJ1-5; no firm D call. Germline V gives CDR1 SGHTA, CDR2 FQGNSA. The CDR3 runs 14 residues. The CDR3 protein is CASSLISSNQAQHF. The CDR3 DNA is TGTGCCAGCAGCTTAATTTCTAGCAATCAGGCCCAGCATTTT.

The V call is TRBV28, the J call TRBJ2-1; possible D gene TRBD1, 6 bases. The CDR3 loop spans 13 amino acids. In germline, CDR1 is MDHEN, CDR2 SYDVKM. The V end was cut by 7 bases, the J end by 2 bases, with 9 bases between. Here the CDR3 reads CASIRGTYNEQFF. In DNA form, the CDR3 reads TGTGCCAGCATTAGGGGGACCTACAATGAGCAGTTCTTC.

The V gene is TRBV19, the J gene TRBJ2-5, with 8 bases matching TRBD1. V shed 3 bases and J 5 bases; nucleotides not matched to a gene: 8. The CDR3 has 15 amino acids. Germline values: CDR1 LNHDA, CDR2 SQIVND (reference sequence). Here the CDR3 reads CASSMRTGMWETQYF. The CDR3 coding sequence is TGTGCCAGTAGTATGAGGACAGGGATGTGGGAGACCCAGTACTTC. The whole variable domain, remainder taken from reference TRBV19 and TRBJ2-5, is DGGITQSPKYLFRKEGQNVTLSCEQNLNHDAMYWYRQDPGQGLRLIYYSQIVNDFQKGDIAEGYSVSREKKESFPLTVTSAQKNPTAFYLCASSMRTGMWETQYFGPGTRLLVL.

The chain joins TRBV30 to TRBJ2-7; 7 bases line up with TRBD1. V lost 4 bases and J lost 1; bases outside the gene matches: 7. The V gene's germline CDR1 is GTSNPN and CDR2 SVGIG (reference sequence). The CDR3 is made up of 14 amino acids. This CDR3 reads CAWKTGEMSYEQYF. The CDR3 nucleotides read TGTGCCTGGAAAACAGGGGAGATGTCCTACGAGCAGTACTTC.

The V and J genes are TRBV4-3 and TRBJ2-5, with D maybe TRBD1 (6 bases). Germline values: CDR1 LGHNA, CDR2 YSLEER. Trimming left V 4 bases short and J 3 bases short, with 9 bases between. This CDR3 has 13 residues. The CDR3 spells CASSRQAEETQYF. CDR3 nucleotides: TGCGCCAGCAGCCGACAGGCAGAAGAGACCCAGTACTTC.

The chain couples TRBV7-2 to TRBJ2-7, with 8 bases aligning to TRBD1. Germline CDR1 SGHTA, CDR2 FQGNSA. The CDR3 has 14 residues. The V gene end was trimmed by 6 bases and the J gene end by 5 bases; junction bases not matched to a gene: 9. The CDR3: CASSPQGAFDEQYF. DNA of the CDR3: TGTGCCAGCAGTCCCCAGGGGGCATTCGACGAGCAGTACTTC.

In its sample, this clone was seen once. This chain links TRBV12-5 with TRBJ2-5, with 8 bases identical to TRBD2. The germline CDR1 and CDR2 sequences are LGHNT and FRNRAP. The CDR3 runs 15 residues. V gave up 1 base and J gave up 4 bases; unmatched junction bases: 5. CDR3 in DNA: TGTGCTAGTGGTTTGGGGACTAGCCAGGCAGAGACCCAGTACTTC. It specifies CASGLGTSQAETQYF.

The chain joins TRBV5-1 to TRBJ1-1; D is perhaps TRBD1 (5 bases). The CDR3 runs to 16 residues. Germline CDR1 and CDR2: SGHRS and YFSETQ. The V and J ends lost 1 base and 1 base respectively, with 14 bases between them. CDR3 loop: CASSLPRQDKNTEAFF. CDR3 DNA: TGCGCCAGCAGCTTGCCTAGGCAGGACAAGAACACTGAAGCTTTCTTT.

The chain recombines TRBV5-1 with TRBJ2-7; TRBD1 aligns across 8 bases. The CDR3 is made up of 16 amino acids. The trim removed 4 bases at V and 3 bases at J, leaving 12 bases unmatched. CDR1 and CDR2 (germline): SGHRS, YFSETQ. CDR3 sequence: CASSPGRTGLDYEQYF. DNA for the CDR3: TGCGCCAGCAGCCCGGGACGGACAGGGCTGGACTACGAGCAGTACTTC. The variable domain in full, completed from reference TRBV5-1 and TRBJ2-7, reads KAGVTQTPRYLIKTRGQQVTLSCSPISGHRSVSWYQQTPGQGLQFLFEYFSETQRNKGNFPGRFSGRQFSNSRSEMNVSTLELGDSALYLCASSPGRTGLDYEQYFGPGTRLTVT.

The chain couples TRBV28 to TRBJ1-2; D remains ambiguous. Trimming took off 5 bases at V and 8 bases at J, with 15 bases between the two ends. CDR3 length equals 13 residues. In germline, CDR1 is MDHEN, CDR2 SYDVKM. CDR3 bases: TGTGCCAGCAGTCTTGGCGGCCCTAGCGGCTACACCTTC. Translation gives CASSLGGPSGYTF.

This clone was counted only a few times. V gene TRBV5-1 combines with J gene TRBJ2-1; TRBD2 matches 16 bases. Germline V lookup: CDR1 SGHRS, CDR2 YFSETQ. The CDR3 spans 18 residues. Trimming removed 3 bases from V and 1 base from J; junction bases left unmatched: 4. The CDR3 bases are TGCGCCAGCAGCTGGGGACTAGCGGGGGGGGGATCCTACAATGAGCAGTTCTTC. This codes for CASSWGLAGGGSYNEQFF.

The V gene is TRBV27, the J gene TRBJ2-3; 8 nucleotides line up with TRBD2. With V trimmed by 3 bases and J by 1 base, 9 bases remained unmatched. This CDR3 contains 17 residues. Germline V gene sequence: CDR1 MNHEY, CDR2 SMNVEV (reference sequence). The CDR3 coding sequence is TGTGCCAGCAGTTTGGCGGGGGGACGACGAGGCACAGATACGCAGTATTTT. The encoded protein is CASSLAGGRRGTDTQYF.

This clone showed up just once. The chain's CDR3 is CASSRRQGANYGYTF. In DNA, the CDR3 is TGTGCCAGTAGTAGAAGACAGGGAGCTAACTATGGCTACACCTTC. The V call is TRBV19, the J call TRBJ1-2; TRBD1 matches at 7 bases. The CDR3 extends over 15 amino acids. Germline-derived CDR1 and CDR2 are LNHDA and SQIVND (reference sequence). V was pared by 4 bases and J by 0 bases, with 5 bases of the junction left unmatched.

This clone showed up just a few times. The chain recombines TRBV7-2 with TRBJ2-5, with TRBD1 matching 12 bases. CDR1 and CDR2 from the germline V gene are SGHTA and FQGNSA. V trimming: 5 bases; J trimming: 5 bases; junction bases outside the gene matches: 6. The CDR3 length is 15 residues. CDR3: CASSQGQGAMETQYF. The CDR3 nucleotides are TGTGCCAGCAGCCAGGGACAGGGGGCAATGGAGACCCAGTACTTC.

About this clone itself: Mismatch with germline at one junction end may stem from a read error. The chain carries TRBV7-7 and TRBJ2-5; maybe TRBD1 (6 bases). Germline lookup yields CDR1 SSHAT and CDR2 FNYEAQ (reference sequence). There are 14 residues in the CDR3. The CDR3 DNA reads TGTGCTAGCAGCGAGAACAGGGTCCAAGAGACCCAGTACTTC. It encodes CASSENRVQETQYF. Full variable domain (remainder filled in from reference TRBV7-7 and TRBJ2-5): GAGVSQSPRYKVTKRGQDVTLRCDPISSHATLYWYQQALGQGPEFLTYFNYEAQPDKSGLPSDRFSAERPEGSISTLTIQRTEQRDSAMYRCASSENRVQETQYFGPGTRLLVL.

The chain recombines TRBV27 with TRBJ1-1; D not resolved. V was shortened by 2 bases and J by 0 bases, with 7 bases between the two germline ends. The CDR3 totals 14 residues. Germline V gene data show CDR1 as MNHEY and CDR2 as SMNVEV (reference sequence). The DNA for the CDR3 is TGTGCCAGCAGTTTAAATCCGGTGAACACTGAAGCTTTCTTT. Its protein product is CASSLNPVNTEAFF.

The table lists this clone with a few counts. This chain joins TRBV5-1 and TRBJ1-2; 8 bases agree with TRBD1. Germline CDR1 reads SGHRS; CDR2 reads YFSETQ. The V and J ends lost 4 bases and 4 bases, in that order; junction bases with no gene match: 6. This CDR3 has 14 amino acids. CDR3 coding DNA: TGCGCCAGCAGCGCAGGGGGCGCAAGCTATGGCTACACCTTC. Protein: CASSAGGASYGYTF.

The chain couples TRBV6-5 to TRBJ1-1; D might be TRBD1 (6 bases). V dropped 6 bases and J dropped 1 base, with 9 bases sitting between them. This CDR3 spans 13 amino acids. Germline assignment: CDR1 MNHEY and CDR2 SVGAGI. CDR3 in amino acids: CASRRGQNTEAFF. The CDR3 region has the DNA TGTGCCAGCAGGAGGGGACAGAACACTGAAGCTTTCTTT.

This chain connects TRBV28 to TRBJ1-1, with TRBD1 matching over 9 bases. V was clipped by 7 bases and J by 3 bases; unmatched bases: 6. Germline V gives CDR1 MDHEN, CDR2 SYDVKM. This CDR3 comprises 14 residues. The CDR3 here is CASNRGQRDTEAFF. The CDR3 bases are TGTGCCAGCAACAGGGGGCAGCGGGACACTGAAGCTTTCTTT. The whole variable domain, filled in from reference TRBV28 and TRBJ1-1, reads DVKVTQSSRYLVKRTGEKVFLECVQDMDHENMFWYRQDPGLGLRLIYFSYDVKMKEKGDIPEGYSVSREKKERFSLILESASTNQTSMYLCASNRGQRDTEAFFGQGTRLTVV.

The chain links TRBV5-8 to TRBJ2-7; D unresolved. Germline V gene data show CDR1 as SGHTS and CDR2 as YDEGEE. The germline V and J ends were trimmed by 0 bases and 3 bases, with 10 bases remaining between them. The CDR3 extends over 14 amino acids. The CDR3 DNA reads as TGTGCCAGCAGCTTGGTGGCAGGCGACTACGAGCAGTACTTC. Encoded protein: CASSLVAGDYEQYF.

The chain combines TRBV10-3 with TRBJ2-1; tentatively, D is TRBD2 (5 bases). The CDR3 is made up of 12 amino acids. V shed 8 bases and J shed 4 bases, with 9 bases lying between them. Per the germline V gene, CDR1 is ENHRY and CDR2 is SYGVKD. The CDR3 loop reads CAIRGSYNEQFF. The CDR3 nucleotides are TGTGCCATCCGAGGGAGTTACAATGAGCAGTTCTTC.

The chain joins TRBV6-1 to TRBJ2-7; TRBD2 might be the D (6 bases). Germline assignment: CDR1 MNHNS and CDR2 SASEGT. The CDR3 length is 13 residues. V was shortened by 6 bases and J by 4 bases, with 13 bases between the two germline ends. The CDR3 DNA reads TGTGCCAGCAGCTATCGTGGGGGGTACGAGCAGTACTTC. The encoded protein is CASSYRGGYEQYF.

This chain's CDR3 is CASSPTSGGYNEQFF. DNA of the CDR3: TGTGCCAGCAGCCCGACTAGCGGGGGGTACAATGAGCAGTTCTTC. The chain joins TRBV7-2 to TRBJ2-1, with 13 bases matching TRBD2. There are 15 residues in the CDR3. CDR1 and CDR2 from the germline V gene are SGHTA and FQGNSA. V dropped 5 bases and J dropped 4; count of bases not matched to a gene: 2.

This chain connects TRBV6-1 to TRBJ1-5; a weak D match, TRBD1 (5 bases). This CDR3 region has 15 residues. The germline CDR1 and CDR2 sequences are MNHNS and SASEGT. V was cut by 1 base and J by 4 bases, with 11 bases left in between. The CDR3 region has the DNA TGTGCCAGCAGTGAAGAATGGACACGAAATCAGCCCCAGCATTTT. Its translation is CASSEEWTRNQPQHF.